These 19 T cell receptor beta chains were sequenced from one sample in a study of neurological immune-mediated disorders. TCRdb re-called the 5' RACE reads with MiXCR, one entry per CDR3 protein. The sample has roughly 66,000 distinct CDR3 sequences; about 5.1% are singletons. The sample comprised PBMCs. The source of these receptors is a woman in her seventies with multiple sclerosis.

The chain has TRBV30 and TRBJ1-2; the D gene is possibly TRBD1 (6 bases). The V end was cut by 2 bases, the J end by 6 bases, with 13 bases between. From germline, CDR1 is GTSNPN and CDR2 SVGIG (reference sequence). This CDR3 has 13 residues. The chain's CDR3 is CAWSPGQIHGYTF. CDR3 DNA: TGTGCCTGGAGTCCTGGACAGATCCATGGCTACACCTTC.

This clonotype was observed at least ten times. V is TRBV7-6 and J is TRBJ1-5, with D unresolved. V lost 1 base to trimming and J lost 4 bases, with 5 bases between them. This CDR3 spans 13 amino acids. The germline V gene encodes CDR1 SGHVS and CDR2 FNYEAQ. The CDR3 loop is CASSLGVNQPQHF. CDR3 nucleotide sequence: TGTGCCAGCAGCTTAGGAGTAAATCAGCCCCAGCATTTT. Filled out from reference TRBV7-6 and TRBJ1-5, the complete variable domain reads GAGVSQSPRYKVTKRGQDVALRCDPISGHVSLYWYRQALGQGPEFLTYFNYEAQQDKSGLPNDRFSAERPEGSISTLTIQRTEQRDSAMYRCASSLGVNQPQHFGDGTRLSIL.

This clonotype showed up just a few times. V and J are TRBV5-1 and TRBJ2-1; D may be TRBD1 (5 bases). The germline CDR1 and CDR2 sequences are SGHRS and YFSETQ. The CDR3 contains 13 residues. Deletions cut 3 bases from V and 4 bases from J, with 8 bases between. The chain's CDR3 is CASSSQDYNEQFF. CDR3 nucleotide sequence: TGCGCCAGCAGCTCACAGGATTACAATGAGCAGTTCTTC.

Many counts were recorded for this clonotype. V usage is TRBV4-3 and J usage is TRBJ2-7; D uncertain. CDR3 size: 14 residues. In germline, CDR1 is LGHNA, CDR2 YSLEER. Trimming took 0 bases from V and 7 from J, leaving 13 bases between them. The CDR3 sequence: CASSQDGQVREQYF. The DNA for the CDR3 is TGCGCCAGCAGCCAAGACGGGCAGGTCCGGGAGCAGTACTTC.

This clonotype was seen repeatedly, ten times or more. CDR3 sequence (DNA): TGCAGTGCTACAGAGCGGGAGGGAGGGGAGCTGTTTTTT. This codes for CSATEREGGELFF. The gene calls are TRBV20-1 and TRBJ2-2, with 10 bases aligning to TRBD2. Trimming at V came to 4 bases and at J to 8 bases, leaving 4 bases not matched to a gene. There are 13 residues in the CDR3. Germline V gene lookup returns CDR1 DFQATT and CDR2 SNEGSKA (reference sequence).

In this sample, this clonotype turned up many times. The rearrangement joins TRBV20-1 to TRBJ1-2; D is possibly TRBD1 (5 bases). The CDR3 runs 12 residues. In germline, CDR1 is DFQATT, CDR2 SNEGSKA (reference sequence). Trimming removed 2 bases at V and 5 bases at J, with 9 bases between. The CDR3 coding sequence is TGCAGTGCTAGACCGGACAAGTATGGCTACACCTTC. It yields the protein CSARPDKYGYTF.

V and J are TRBV7-2 and TRBJ1-4, with D possibly matching TRBD1 (6 bases). The CDR3 covers 15 residues. V was cut by 5 bases and J by 8 bases, with 18 bases left in between. The germline V gene encodes CDR1 SGHTA and CDR2 FQGNSA. CDR3 DNA: TGTGCCAGCAGCACAAGAGGGGGGGCCGTAGAAAAACTGTTTTTT. Protein product: CASSTRGGAVEKLFF. The full variable domain, with the rest looked up from reference TRBV7-2 and TRBJ1-4, is GAGVSQSPSNKVTEKGKDVELRCDPISGHTALYWYRQSLGQGLEFLIYFQGNSAPDKSGLPSDRFSAERTGGSVSTLTIQRTQQEDSAVYLCASSTRGGAVEKLFFGSGTQLSVL.

This clonotype came up many times. This chain joins TRBV24-1 and TRBJ2-1; 7 nucleotides match TRBD1. Losses at the gene ends were 3 bases for V and 11 bases for J; bases not matched to a gene: 6. Germline V gene data show CDR1 as KGHDR and CDR2 as SFDVKD. CDR3 length: 13 amino acids. The DNA for the CDR3 is TGTGCCACCAGTGATAGGGGACAGCGAAAGCAGTTCTTC. Amino acid sequence: CATSDRGQRKQFF.

This clonotype was detected ten times or more. The J gene is TRBJ1-6, the V gene TRBV6-6; 8 bases are a match to TRBD1. After removal of 10 bases from V and 5 bases from J, the junction contained 10 bases not matched to a gene. This CDR3 is 15 amino acids long. Germline CDR1 MNHNY, CDR2 SVGAGI (reference sequence). CDR3 nucleotide sequence: TGTGCCACGTTCAGGGGGCATGGGAATAATTCACCCCTCCACTTT. Its translation is CATFRGHGNNSPLHF.

This clonotype was counted at least ten times. The chain recombines TRBV7-9 with TRBJ2-5; a weak D match, TRBD1 (6 bases). Per the germline V gene, CDR1 is SEHNR and CDR2 is FQNEAQ (reference sequence). Trimming took off 5 bases at V and 5 bases at J, with 21 bases between the two ends. The CDR3 length is 16 residues. The DNA of the CDR3 is TGTGCCAGCAGCCCCGGTGGGGGCAGGGCAGACGAGACCCAGTACTTC. It codes for CASSPGGGRADETQYF.

This chain connects TRBV7-6 to TRBJ2-7; possibly TRBD2 for D (7 bases). V dropped 5 bases and J dropped 6 bases, with 17 bases sitting between them. Looked up from germline, CDR1 is SGHVS and CDR2 is FNYEAQ. This CDR3 is built from 14 residues. The CDR3 loop reads CASSKTPGGSEQYF. For the CDR3, the DNA is TGTGCCAGCAGCAAGACTCCGGGGGGCAGCGAGCAGTACTTC.

At least ten counts were recorded for this clonotype. The rearrangement joins TRBV5-1 to TRBJ2-5; the D is unclear. The CDR3 runs to 14 residues. Germline-derived CDR1 and CDR2 are SGHRS and YFSETQ. Deletions cut 7 bases from V and 0 bases from J, with 13 bases between. CDR3 in DNA: TGCGCCAGCCGACCTGGGGTGGACCAAGAGACCCAGTACTTC. It codes for CASRPGVDQETQYF.

This clonotype was found many times. This chain uses TRBV5-1 with TRBJ2-1, with 14 bases fitting TRBD2. CDR1 and CDR2 (germline): SGHRS, YFSETQ. J lost 10 bases, V lost 4 bases, and 7 bases had no gene match. The CDR3 totals 15 residues. The CDR3 nucleotides read TGCGCCAGCAGCGCGGGACTAGCGGGAGCCCGGGAGCAGTTCTTC. Amino acids: CASSAGLAGAREQFF.

This clonotype has more than one count but fewer than ten. The rearrangement joins TRBV30 to TRBJ2-2; the D gene could be TRBD1 or TRBD2 (5 bases each). V was shortened by 6 bases and J by 5 bases, with 16 bases between the two germline ends. Germline CDR1 GTSNPN, CDR2 SVGIG (reference sequence). The CDR3 contains 14 residues. CDR3 nucleotide sequence: TGTGCCTGCAAGGACACATCGGGGACCGGGGAGCTGTTTTTT. Its protein product is CACKDTSGTGELFF.

This clonotype was observed many times. The genes are TRBV9 and TRBJ2-1, with D possibly being TRBD1 (6 bases). Per the germline V gene, CDR1 is SGDLS and CDR2 is YYNGEE. This CDR3 comprises 14 residues. V was clipped by 3 bases and J by 8 bases, with 15 bases between them. The CDR3 region has the DNA TGTGCCAGCAGCGAGGGGGTACCAGCACATGAGCAGTTCTTC. Protein product: CASSEGVPAHEQFF. The full variable domain, rest sourced from reference TRBV9 and TRBJ2-1, is DSGVTQTPKHLITATGQRVTLRCSPRSGDLSVYWYQQSLDQGLQFLIQYYNGEERAKGNILERFSAQQFPDLHSELNLSSLELGDSALYFCASSEGVPAHEQFFGPGTRLTVL.

The sample holds many counts of this clonotype. J is TRBJ2-3 and V is TRBV18; 7 bases are a match to TRBD1. Germline loops: CDR1 KGHSH, CDR2 LQKENI. Trimming removed 2 bases from V and 2 bases from J; junction bases left unmatched: 7. This CDR3 spans 16 amino acids. The CDR3 reads CASSPRGQQNTDTQYF. CDR3 DNA sequence: TGTGCCAGCTCACCAAGGGGACAGCAAAACACAGATACGCAGTATTTT. Combining the CDR3 with reference TRBV18 and TRBJ2-3 gives the whole variable domain NAGVMQNPRHLVRRRGQEARLRCSPMKGHSHVYWYRQLPEEGLKFMVYLQKENIIDESGMPKERFSAEFPKEGPSILRIQQVVRGDSAAYFCASSPRGQQNTDTQYFGPGTRLTVL.

At least ten counts were recorded for this clonotype. The chain combines TRBV4-2 with TRBJ2-1, with no clear D. CDR1 LGHNA and CDR2 YNFKEQ come from the germline V gene. V was shortened by 3 bases and J by 4 bases, with 7 bases between the two germline ends. The CDR3 totals 13 residues. The CDR3 reads CASSQVSYNEQFF. In DNA, the CDR3 is TGTGCCAGCAGCCAGGTGTCTTACAATGAGCAGTTCTTC.

V and J are TRBV15 and TRBJ2-2; 8 bases fit TRBD2. The germline gives CDR1 LNHNV, CDR2 YYDKDF (reference sequence). V trimming: 3 bases; J trimming: 0 bases; junction bases outside the gene matches: 6. The CDR3 contains 17 residues. CDR3 DNA: TGTGCCACCAGCAGGGATAGCGGGGCTGCGAACACCGGGGAGCTGTTTTTT. Protein sequence: CATSRDSGAANTGELFF.

The table lists this clonotype with many counts. The CDR3 DNA reads as TGTGCCAGCAGTTACTCCCACGACCTTGGAAACACCATATATTTT. This sequence encodes CASSYSHDLGNTIYF. This chain links TRBV6-5 with TRBJ1-3; D is uncertain. Germline V gene data show CDR1 as MNHEY and CDR2 as SVGAGI. The CDR3 contains 15 residues. The germline V and J ends were trimmed by 0 bases and 3 bases, with 9 bases remaining between them.